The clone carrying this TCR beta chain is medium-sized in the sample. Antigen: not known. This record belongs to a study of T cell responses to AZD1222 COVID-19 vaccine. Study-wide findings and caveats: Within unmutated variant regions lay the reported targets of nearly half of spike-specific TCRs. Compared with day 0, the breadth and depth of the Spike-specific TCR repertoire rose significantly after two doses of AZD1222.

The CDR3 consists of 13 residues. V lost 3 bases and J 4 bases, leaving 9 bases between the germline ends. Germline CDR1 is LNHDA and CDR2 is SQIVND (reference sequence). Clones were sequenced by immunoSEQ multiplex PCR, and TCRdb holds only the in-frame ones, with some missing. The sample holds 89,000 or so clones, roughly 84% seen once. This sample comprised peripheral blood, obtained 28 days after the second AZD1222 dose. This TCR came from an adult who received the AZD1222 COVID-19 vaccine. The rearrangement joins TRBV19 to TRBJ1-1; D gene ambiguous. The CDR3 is CASSIGEGTEAFF. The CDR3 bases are TGTGCCAGTAGTATCGGCGAAGGCACTGAAGCTTTCTTT. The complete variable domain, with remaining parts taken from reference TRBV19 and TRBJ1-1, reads DGGITQSPKYLFRKEGQNVTLSCEQNLNHDAMYWYRQDPGQGLRLIYYSQIVNDFQKGDIAEGYSVSREKKESFPLTVTSAQKNPTAFYLCASSIGEGTEAFFGQGTRLTVV.